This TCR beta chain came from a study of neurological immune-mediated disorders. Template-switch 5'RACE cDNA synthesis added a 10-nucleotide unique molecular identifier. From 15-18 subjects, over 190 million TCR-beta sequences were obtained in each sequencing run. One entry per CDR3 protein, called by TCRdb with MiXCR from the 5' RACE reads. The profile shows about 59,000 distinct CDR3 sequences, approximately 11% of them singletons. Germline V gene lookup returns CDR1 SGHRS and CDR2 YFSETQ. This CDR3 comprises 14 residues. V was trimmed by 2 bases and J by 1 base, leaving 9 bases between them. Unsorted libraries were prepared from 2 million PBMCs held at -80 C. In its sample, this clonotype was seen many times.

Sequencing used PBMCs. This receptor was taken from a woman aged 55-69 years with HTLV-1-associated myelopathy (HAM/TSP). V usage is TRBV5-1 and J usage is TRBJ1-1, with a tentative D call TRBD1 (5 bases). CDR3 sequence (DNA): TGCGCCAGCAGCTTTGGGGCGGCGAACACTGAAGCTTTCTTT. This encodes CASSFGAANTEAFF.